This T cell receptor (beta chain) was sequenced during a study of control samples from healthy donors and cancer patients. Repertoires were generated with immunoSEQ multiplex PCR, while TCRdb's copy carries only in-frame clones and drops some. The data show around 81,000 clones, just over 90% seen once. With 3 bases removed from V and 0 bases from J, the gap between germline ends came to 12 bases. CDR1 is DFQATT, CDR2 SNEGSKA, per germline (reference sequence). The length of the CDR3 is 15 residues. The source is a woman in her twenties or thirties in good health. This chain joins TRBV20-1 and TRBJ1-5; D gene ambiguous. Material: blood. In DNA, the CDR3 is TGCAGTGCTAGTTGGGCAGGCAATAGCAATCAGCCCCAGCATTTT. Protein sequence: CSASWAGNSNQPQHF.